This T cell receptor (beta chain) was observed in a study of cytomegalovirus exposure and HLA in healthy donors. The CDR3 totals 13 residues. The V and J ends lost 11 bases and 8 bases respectively, with 19 bases between them. CDR1 MNHEY and CDR2 SMNVEV come from the germline V gene (reference sequence). Primers included in the PCR were 60 Vbeta and 13 Jbeta primers. How the authors handled the data: A follow-up analysis tallied around 80 million unique TCR beta chains, about 10 million shared. Data came from immunoSEQ multiplex PCR; TCRdb stores just in-frame clones and leaves some out. V, J and clone size are taken as reported in that table, and D and trimming were inferred from the DNA itself. The sample contains approximately 150,000 clones, 75% of which appear only once.

V gene TRBV27 combines with J gene TRBJ2-1, with D perhaps TRBD2 (7 bases). Sequencing input: PBMCs. The receptor comes from a man in his late teens or twenties in good health and CMV-seropositive. The CDR3 DNA follows: TGTGCCGCAAAGGGGGAGGGCCTGGATGAGCAGTTCTTC. Translating it yields CAAKGEGLDEQFF.